This T cell receptor (beta chain) was identified in a study of T cells in Graves' hyperthyroidism and ophthalmopathy. Researchers amplified the TCR beta CDR3 regions from RNA transcripts. First-round RT-PCR targeting the TCR CDR3 was performed with the HTBI primer set. TCRdb re-derived calls from the multiplex PCR reads in MiXCR, one entry per CDR3 protein. In the table there are 390,000 or so distinct CDR3 sequences, roughly 14% of which are singletons. V gave up 5 bases and J gave up 6 bases; unmatched junction bases: 12. CDR1 SGHTA and CDR2 FQGNSA come from the germline V gene. The CDR3 loop spans 18 amino acids. The study left out patients who had uncontrolled infection, other autoimmune disease, pregnancy or lactation. Every diagnosis used clinical symptoms, serum thyroxine and TRAb, thyroid ultrasound and orbital computed tomography.

This clonotype originated in a young man with Graves' ophthalmopathy. This chain connects TRBV7-2 to TRBJ2-3, with 15 bases fitting TRBD2. The sequenced sample was blood. The CDR3 region is CASSRGLAGGRVPDTQYF. The DNA for the CDR3 is TGTGCCAGCAGCCGCGGACTAGCGGGGGGGCGGGTCCCGGATACGCAGTATTTT.